The 14 T cell receptor beta chains below all came from one sample that was sequenced in a study of shared clonotypes between healthy human individuals. Measured with immunoSEQ multiplex PCR; TCRdb has only the in-frame clones, and not every one. The sample holds hundreds of thousands of clones, approximately 90% seen once. Terminally differentiated effector memory CD45RA+ cells were excluded from the naive CD8 cells, which were CD45RO-negative and positively selected for CCR7. The sample consisted of naive CD8+ T cells sorted from blood. The receptors derive from a man aged 30-40 years in good health.

The V call is TRBV5-4, the J call TRBJ2-1; the match to TRBD1 covers 7 bases. Looked up from germline, CDR1 is SGHNT and CDR2 is YYREEE (reference sequence). The ends lost 5 bases at V and 5 bases at J; junction bases unmatched: 7. This CDR3 contains 14 residues. As DNA, the CDR3 is TGTGCCAGCAGACGACAGGGCCTCGACAATGAGCAGTTCTTC. It codes for CASRRQGLDNEQFF.

This rearrangement joins TRBV7-8 to TRBJ1-3; D is unclear. The CDR3 runs 17 residues. Trimming pared 5 bases from V and 3 bases from J, leaving 20 bases between. Germline loops: CDR1 SGHVS, CDR2 FQNEAQ. In DNA form, the CDR3 reads TGTGCCAGCAGCCTCGGGCCGCACCTCACCGATGGAAACACCATATATTTT. The encoded protein is CASSLGPHLTDGNTIYF. Full variable domain (missing parts from reference TRBV7-8 and TRBJ1-3): GAGVSQSPRYKVAKRGQDVALRCDPISGHVSLFWYQQALGQGPEFLTYFQNEAQLDKSGLPSDRFFAERPEGSVSTLKIQRTQQEDSAVYLCASSLGPHLTDGNTIYFGEGSWLTVV.

Comment on this clone: The sample contains more than one DNA sequence encoding this CDR3. This chain uses TRBV11-2 with TRBJ2-7; D is undetermined. V was clipped by 1 base and J by 4 bases, with 8 bases between them. CDR1 and CDR2 (germline): SGHAT, FQNNGV. This CDR3 has 13 residues. CDR3 amino acids: CASSLGQIYEQYF. In DNA form, the CDR3 reads TGTGCCAGCAGCTTAGGGCAGATATACGAGCAGTACTTC.

This chain joins TRBV7-8 and TRBJ2-2; D is tentatively TRBD1 or TRBD2 (5 bases each). Trimming shortened V by 3 bases and J by 0 bases, and 23 bases separated the two germline ends. This CDR3 comprises 20 residues. Germline values: CDR1 SGHVS, CDR2 FQNEAQ. CDR3 residues: CASSFGRKPKGDPNTGELFF. In DNA, the CDR3 is TGTGCCAGCAGCTTCGGCCGGAAACCTAAAGGGGACCCGAACACCGGGGAGCTGTTTTTT.

This sequence joins TRBV27 and TRBJ2-3; 10 nucleotides agree with TRBD2. The CDR3 is 15 amino acids. CDR1 and CDR2 (germline): MNHEY, SMNVEV (reference sequence). V was clipped by 5 bases and J by 4 bases; unmatched bases: 6. Here the CDR3 DNA reads TGTGCCAGCAGTCCCAGCGGGAGGGTACCAGATACGCAGTATTTT. Protein sequence: CASSPSGRVPDTQYF.

The chain couples TRBV4-3 to TRBJ2-7; 9 positions match TRBD1. Germline loops: CDR1 LGHNA, CDR2 YSLEER. V was pared by 0 bases and J by 3 bases, with 6 bases of the junction left unmatched. The CDR3 is 16 amino acids. This CDR3 reads CASSQDWTGAVYEQYF. CDR3 DNA: TGCGCCAGCAGCCAAGATTGGACAGGGGCCGTCTACGAGCAGTACTTC.

About this clone itself: This specimen includes other DNA sequences encoding the same CDR3. V usage is TRBV7-9 and J usage is TRBJ2-1, with no clear D. With 1 base removed from V and 6 bases from J, the gap between germline ends came to 4 bases. The CDR3 consists of 12 residues. The V gene's germline CDR1 is SEHNR and CDR2 FQNEAQ (reference sequence). Here the CDR3 reads CASSLEVNEQFF. The DNA for the CDR3 is TGTGCCAGCAGCTTAGAAGTCAATGAGCAGTTCTTC.

Only one count was recorded for this clone. This chain joins TRBV27 and TRBJ1-3; a possible D gene is TRBD1 (5 bases). Per the germline V gene, CDR1 is MNHEY and CDR2 is SMNVEV (reference sequence). The CDR3 spans 15 residues. V shed 2 bases and J shed 1 base, with 9 bases lying between them. CDR3 nucleotide sequence: TGTGCCAGCAGTTTAGGGGCAGGGTCTGGAAACACCATATATTTT. Translation gives CASSLGAGSGNTIYF.

This clone occurred once. A read error may produce the germline difference seen at one junction end. The chain recombines TRBV14 with TRBJ2-2; unclear D gene. This CDR3 contains 14 residues. Germline CDR1 is SGHDN and CDR2 is FVKESK. DNA for the CDR3: TGTGCCAGTAGCCTTGTCCAGAACACCGGGGAGCTGTTTTTT. This translates into CASSLVQNTGELFF.

This chain connects TRBV28 to TRBJ1-5, with D perhaps TRBD1 (5 bases). The CDR3 length is 17 residues. Germline loops: CDR1 MDHEN, CDR2 SYDVKM. Trimming shortened V by 6 bases and J by 0 bases, and 18 bases separated the two germline ends. This CDR3 reads CASSGPPGSFSNQPQHF. DNA for the CDR3: TGTGCCAGCAGCGGCCCCCCAGGGTCTTTTAGCAATCAGCCCCAGCATTTT.

With regard to this clone: This may arise from a read error, as a much more abundant clone is one base away. The chain links TRBV7-9 to TRBJ2-7, with 7 bases aligning to TRBD1. The CDR3 is 13 residues long. Germline CDR1 and CDR2: SEHNR and FQNEAQ (reference sequence). V lost 4 bases to trimming and J lost 3 bases; unmatched junction nucleotides: 3. The CDR3 region is CASSSGQIYEQYF. The CDR3 DNA reads TGTGCCAGCAGCTCGGGACAGATCTACGAGCAGTACTTC.

The V and J genes are TRBV29-1 and TRBJ2-1, with D perhaps being TRBD1 or TRBD2 (6 bases each). Germline CDR1 reads SQVTM; CDR2 reads ANQGSEA. The CDR3 covers 13 residues. In nucleotides, the CDR3 is TGCTACGTGGGGGGCAGCTCCTACAATGAGCAGTTCTTC. Protein product: CYVGGSSYNEQFF.

The chain couples TRBV21-1 to TRBJ2-5; TRBD2, the table's D call, was not compared with the DNA. TRBV21-1 is flagged as a pseudogene. The CDR3 sequence is 13 residues long. The CDR3 is CASSTGEGETQYF. The CDR3 coding sequence is TGTGCCAGCAGCACGGGGGAAGGAGAGACCCAGTACTTC.

The chain links TRBV7-2 to TRBJ1-1; the D gene is possibly TRBD1 (5 bases). Per the germline V gene, CDR1 is SGHTA and CDR2 is FQGNSA. Trimming cost V 5 bases and J 8 bases, with 18 bases left between them. The CDR3 extends over 14 amino acids. CDR3 nucleotides: TGTGCCAGCAGCCCAACAGGTCACCAAGAGGAAGCTTTCTTT. Residues: CASSPTGHQEEAFF.